This T cell receptor beta chain was captured by sequencing in a study of T cells in Graves' hyperthyroidism and ophthalmopathy. Germline CDR1 is ENHRY and CDR2 is SYGVKD. The CDR3 sequence is 14 residues long. V shed 5 bases and J shed 0 bases, with 10 bases lying between them. This clonotype was seen ten or more times. The CDR3 regions of TCR beta were amplified from RNA transcripts. Initially, a first-round RT-PCR of the TCR CDR3 employed the HTBI primer set. TCRdb reprocessed the multiplex PCR reads via MiXCR and lists one record per CDR3 protein. The table has approximately 590,000 distinct CDR3 sequences, around 16% seen once.

The V call is TRBV10-3, the J call TRBJ1-1; tentative D call: TRBD1 (6 bases). The sample comprised blood. The source of this sequence is a woman between 25 and 40 years old with Graves' hyperthyroidism. CDR3 amino acids: CAISKDRLNTEAFF. CDR3 DNA sequence: TGTGCCATCAGTAAAGACAGGCTGAACACTGAAGCTTTCTTT.